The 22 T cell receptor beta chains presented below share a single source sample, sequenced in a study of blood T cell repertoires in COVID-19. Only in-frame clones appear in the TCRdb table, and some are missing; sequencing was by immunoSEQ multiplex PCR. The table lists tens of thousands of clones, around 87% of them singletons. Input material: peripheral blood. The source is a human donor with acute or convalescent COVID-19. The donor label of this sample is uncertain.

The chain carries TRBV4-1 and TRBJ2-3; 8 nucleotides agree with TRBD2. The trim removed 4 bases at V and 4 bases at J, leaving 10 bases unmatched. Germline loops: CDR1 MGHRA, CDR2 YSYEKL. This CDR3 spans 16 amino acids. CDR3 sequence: CASSRALIGGADTQYF. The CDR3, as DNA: TGCGCCAGCAGCCGCGCTCTTATCGGGGGGGCAGATACGCAGTATTTT.

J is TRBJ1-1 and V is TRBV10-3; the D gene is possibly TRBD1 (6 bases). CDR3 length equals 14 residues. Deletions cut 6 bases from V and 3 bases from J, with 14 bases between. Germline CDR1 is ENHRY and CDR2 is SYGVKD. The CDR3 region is CAIRPSGAYTEAFF. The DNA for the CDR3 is TGTGCCATCAGACCCTCAGGGGCCTACACTGAAGCTTTCTTT.

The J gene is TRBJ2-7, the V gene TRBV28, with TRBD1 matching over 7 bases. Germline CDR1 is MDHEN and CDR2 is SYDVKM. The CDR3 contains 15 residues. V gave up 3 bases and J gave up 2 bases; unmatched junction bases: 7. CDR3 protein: CASSLAQGPAYEQYF. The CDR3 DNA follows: TGTGCCAGCAGTTTGGCACAGGGGCCAGCCTACGAGCAGTACTTC.

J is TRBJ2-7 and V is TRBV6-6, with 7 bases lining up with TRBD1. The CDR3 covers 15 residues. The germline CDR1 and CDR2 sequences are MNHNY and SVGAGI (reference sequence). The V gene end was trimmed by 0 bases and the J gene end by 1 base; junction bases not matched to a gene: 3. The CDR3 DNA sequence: TGTGCCAGCAGTTACTCCCGGGACAGTTCCTACGAGCAGTACTTC. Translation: CASSYSRDSSYEQYF.

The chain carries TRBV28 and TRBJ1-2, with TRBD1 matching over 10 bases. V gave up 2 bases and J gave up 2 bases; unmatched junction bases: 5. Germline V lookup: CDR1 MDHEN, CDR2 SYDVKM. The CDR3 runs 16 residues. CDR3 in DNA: TGTGCCAGCAGTTTACCCGGGACAGGGGTAAACTATGGCTACACCTTC. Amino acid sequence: CASSLPGTGVNYGYTF.

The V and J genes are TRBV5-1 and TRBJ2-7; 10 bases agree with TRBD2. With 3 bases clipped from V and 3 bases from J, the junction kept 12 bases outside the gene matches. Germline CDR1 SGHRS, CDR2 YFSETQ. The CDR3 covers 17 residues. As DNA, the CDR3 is TGCGCCAGCAGCTCGACCGGGAGCGGGGGGGCCCGCTACGAGCAGTACTTC. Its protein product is CASSSTGSGGARYEQYF.

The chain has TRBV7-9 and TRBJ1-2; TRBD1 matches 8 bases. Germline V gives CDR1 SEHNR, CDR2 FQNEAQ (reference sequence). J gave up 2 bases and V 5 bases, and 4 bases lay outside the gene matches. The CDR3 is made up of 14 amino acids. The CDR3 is CASSNWDRNYGYTF. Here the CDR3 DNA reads TGTGCCAGCAGCAATTGGGACAGGAACTATGGCTACACCTTC.

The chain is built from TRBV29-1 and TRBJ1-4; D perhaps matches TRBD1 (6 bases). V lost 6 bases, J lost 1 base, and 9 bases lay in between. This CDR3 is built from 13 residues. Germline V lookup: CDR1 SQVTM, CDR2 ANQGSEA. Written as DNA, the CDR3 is TGCAGCGTACAACAGGGAACTAATGAAAAACTGTTTTTT. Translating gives CSVQQGTNEKLFF.

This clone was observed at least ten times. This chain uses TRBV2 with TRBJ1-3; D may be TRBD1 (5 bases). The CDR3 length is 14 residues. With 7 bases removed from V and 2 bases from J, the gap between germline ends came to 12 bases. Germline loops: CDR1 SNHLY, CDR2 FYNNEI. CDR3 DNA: TGTGCCAGCACCGCTCTCAGGGCTGGAAACACCATATATTTT. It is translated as CASTALRAGNTIYF.

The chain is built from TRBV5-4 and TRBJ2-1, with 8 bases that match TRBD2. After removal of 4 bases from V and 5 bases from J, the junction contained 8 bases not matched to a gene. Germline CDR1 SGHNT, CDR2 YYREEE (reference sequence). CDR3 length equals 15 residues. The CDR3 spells CASSAAGGSNNEQFF. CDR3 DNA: TGTGCCAGCAGCGCCGCGGGGGGATCAAACAATGAGCAGTTCTTC. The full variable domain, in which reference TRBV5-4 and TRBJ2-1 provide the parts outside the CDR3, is ETGVTQSPTHLIKTRGQQVTLRCSSQSGHNTVSWYQQALGQGPQFIFQYYREEENGRGNFPPRFSGLQFPNYSSELNVNALELDDSALYLCASSAAGGSNNEQFFGPGTRLTVL.

In DNA, the CDR3 is TGTGCCAGTAGTCGGGCAGGGGGAGTACGGACTGAAGCTTTCTTT. Translation gives CASSRAGGVRTEAFF. This sequence joins TRBV19 and TRBJ1-1, with 7 bases matching TRBD1. This CDR3 spans 15 amino acids. V gave up 5 bases and J gave up 5 bases; unmatched junction bases: 11. Germline values: CDR1 LNHDA, CDR2 SQIVND (reference sequence).

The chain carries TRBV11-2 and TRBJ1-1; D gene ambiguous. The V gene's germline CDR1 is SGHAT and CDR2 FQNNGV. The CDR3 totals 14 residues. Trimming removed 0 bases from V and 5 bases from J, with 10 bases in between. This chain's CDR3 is CASSLEGTGTEAFF. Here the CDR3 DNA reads TGTGCCAGCAGCTTAGAGGGTACGGGGACTGAAGCTTTCTTT.

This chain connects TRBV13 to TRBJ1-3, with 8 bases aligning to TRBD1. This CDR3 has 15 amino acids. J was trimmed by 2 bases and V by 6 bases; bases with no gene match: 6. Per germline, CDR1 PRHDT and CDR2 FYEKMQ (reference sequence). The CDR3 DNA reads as TGTGCCAGCAGACCACCGACAGGGGCTGGAAACACCATATATTTT. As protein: CASRPPTGAGNTIYF.

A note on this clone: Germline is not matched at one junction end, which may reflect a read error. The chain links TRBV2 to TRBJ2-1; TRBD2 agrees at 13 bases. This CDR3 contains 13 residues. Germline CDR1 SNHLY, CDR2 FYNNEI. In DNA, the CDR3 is TGTGCCAGCAGGGGACTAGCGGGACGATTCAGGATCTTC. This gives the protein CASRGLAGRFRIF.

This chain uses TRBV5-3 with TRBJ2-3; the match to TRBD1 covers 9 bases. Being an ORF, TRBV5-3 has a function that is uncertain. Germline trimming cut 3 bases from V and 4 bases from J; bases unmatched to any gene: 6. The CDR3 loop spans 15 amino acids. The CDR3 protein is CARSSDRGSADTQYF. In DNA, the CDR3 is TGTGCCAGAAGCTCGGACAGGGGTTCGGCAGATACGCAGTATTTT.

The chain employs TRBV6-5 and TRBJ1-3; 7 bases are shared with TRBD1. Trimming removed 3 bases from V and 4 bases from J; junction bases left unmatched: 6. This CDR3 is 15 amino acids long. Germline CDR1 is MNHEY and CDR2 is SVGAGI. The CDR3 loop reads CASSYEGAWGNTIYF. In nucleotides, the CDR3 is TGTGCCAGCAGTTATGAGGGGGCTTGGGGAAACACCATATATTTT.

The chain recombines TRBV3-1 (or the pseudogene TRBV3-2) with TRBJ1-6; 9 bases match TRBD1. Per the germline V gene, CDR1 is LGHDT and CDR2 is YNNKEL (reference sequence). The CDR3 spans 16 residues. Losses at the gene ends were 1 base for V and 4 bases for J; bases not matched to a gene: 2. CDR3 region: CASSQVDRGYNSPLHF. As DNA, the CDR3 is TGTGCCAGCAGCCAAGTGGACAGGGGTTATAATTCACCCCTCCACTTT.

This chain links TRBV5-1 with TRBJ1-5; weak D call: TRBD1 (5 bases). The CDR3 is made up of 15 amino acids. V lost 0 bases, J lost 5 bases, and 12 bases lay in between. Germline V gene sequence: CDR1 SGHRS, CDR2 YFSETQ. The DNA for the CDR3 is TGCGCCAGCAGCTTGGAGGGACTGCGAGATCAGCCCCAGCATTTT. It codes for CASSLEGLRDQPQHF.

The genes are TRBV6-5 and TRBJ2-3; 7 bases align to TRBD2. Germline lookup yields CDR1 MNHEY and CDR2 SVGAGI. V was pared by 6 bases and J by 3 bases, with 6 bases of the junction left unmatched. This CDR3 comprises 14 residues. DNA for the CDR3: TGTGCCAGCAGAAAGGGCGGGGGAACAGATACGCAGTATTTT. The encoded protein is CASRKGGGTDTQYF.

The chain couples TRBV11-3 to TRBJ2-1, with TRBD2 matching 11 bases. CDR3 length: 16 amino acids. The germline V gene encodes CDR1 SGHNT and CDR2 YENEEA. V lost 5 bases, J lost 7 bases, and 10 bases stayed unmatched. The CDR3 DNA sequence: TGTGCCAGCAGCGGCTTTCTAGCGGGGGGAGGGAATGAGCAGTTCTTC. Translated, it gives CASSGFLAGGGNEQFF.

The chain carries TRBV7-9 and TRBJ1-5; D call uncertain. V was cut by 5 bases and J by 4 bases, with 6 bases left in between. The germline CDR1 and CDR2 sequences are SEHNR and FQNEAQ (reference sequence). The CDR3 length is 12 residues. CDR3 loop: CASSRQNQPQHF. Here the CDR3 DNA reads TGTGCCAGCAGCCGCCAGAATCAGCCCCAGCATTTT.

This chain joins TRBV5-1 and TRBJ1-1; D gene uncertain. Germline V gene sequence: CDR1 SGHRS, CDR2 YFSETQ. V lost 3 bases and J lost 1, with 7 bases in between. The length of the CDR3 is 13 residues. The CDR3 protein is CASSSGANTEAFF. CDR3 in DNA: TGCGCCAGCAGCTCCGGAGCGAACACTGAAGCTTTCTTT. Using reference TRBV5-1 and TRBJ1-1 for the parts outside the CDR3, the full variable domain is KAGVTQTPRYLIKTRGQQVTLSCSPISGHRSVSWYQQTPGQGLQFLFEYFSETQRNKGNFPGRFSGRQFSNSRSEMNVSTLELGDSALYLCASSSGANTEAFFGQGTRLTVV.